The rows below give T cell receptor beta chains drawn from one sample of a study of radiotherapy plus CTLA-4 blockade in lung cancer. Profiling relied on immunoSEQ multiplex PCR, and the TCRdb table lists in-frame clones only, not all of them. The table shows about 49,000 clones, with about three quarters occurring only once. Sequences were derived from peripheral blood, sampled from a patient treated with radiotherapy plus ipilimumab. These receptors came from a human donor with non-small cell lung cancer who had a complete response to radiotherapy plus ipilimumab. Each CDR3 is given with its conserved first and last residue. Each record gives: D gene, J gene, clone size, V gene, CDR3 protein, CDR3 DNA. D genes are given only for firm matches. Clone size is shown for a subset of rows, as once, few, many or a class of expanded clone.

>TRBD1|TRBJ2-7|NA|TRBV5-1
CASSSGGGTGGEQYF
TGCGCCAGCAGCTCCGGGGGCGGGACAGGGGGCGAGCAGTACTTC
>NA|TRBJ2-2|NA|TRBV28
CASSNSGSFTGELFF
TGTGCCAGCAGCAATTCCGGGTCCTTCACCGGGGAGCTGTTTTTT
>TRBD1|TRBJ1-2|NA|TRBV5-1
CASSLGTGGYGYTF
TGCGCCAGCAGCTTGGGTACAGGGGGCTATGGCTACACCTTC
>NA|TRBJ2-2|few|TRBV6-1
CASSEAVRTGELFF
TGTGCCAGCAGTGAAGCCGTGAGAACCGGGGAGCTGTTTTTT
>TRBD2|TRBJ2-7|NA|TRBV7-2
CASSLYPSGMGSSYEQYF
TGTGCCAGCAGCTTATACCCTAGCGGGATGGGAAGCTCCTACGAGCAGTACTTC
>NA|TRBJ2-2|NA|TRBV19
CASSLGRQRYTGELFF
TGTGCCAGTAGTCTTGGGCGACAGAGATACACCGGGGAGCTGTTTTTT
>TRBD2|TRBJ2-2|NA|TRBV2
CASSVTSGNTGELFF
TGTGCCAGCAGTGTAACTAGCGGAAACACCGGGGAGCTGTTTTTT
>TRBD1|TRBJ1-1|NA|TRBV7-9
CASTGDRESMNTEAFF
TGTGCCAGCACCGGTGACAGGGAATCTATGAACACTGAAGCTTTCTTT
>TRBD1|TRBJ2-6|NA|TRBV5-1
CASSRGTASSGANVLTF
TGCGCCAGCAGCCGTGGGACAGCCAGCTCTGGGGCCAACGTCCTGACTTTC
>TRBD1|TRBJ2-7|NA|TRBV7-9
CASSGRPQGAGEQYF
TGTGCCAGCAGCGGTCGTCCCCAGGGGGCGGGTGAGCAGTACTTC
>TRBD1|TRBJ2-7|NA|TRBV5-1
CASSFAGTGVSYEQYF
TGCGCCAGCAGCTTCGCCGGGACAGGGGTCTCCTACGAGCAGTACTTC
>NA|TRBJ1-4|NA|TRBV28
CASGGYGEEKLFF
TGTGCCAGTGGGGGCTACGGAGAGGAAAAACTGTTTTTT
>TRBD2|TRBJ2-5|NA|TRBV28
CASSRAGGLQETQYF
TGTGCCAGTTCCCGAGCGGGAGGGCTGCAAGAGACCCAGTACTTC
>NA|TRBJ1-6|NA|TRBV21-1
CASSKRTGSSYNSPLHF
TGTGCCAGCAGCAAAAGGACAGGGAGCTCCTATAATTCACCCCTCCACTTT
>NA|TRBJ1-2|NA|TRBV18
CASFFRGDGGYTF
TGTGCCAGCTTTTTCCGGGGAGACGGTGGCTACACCTTC
>TRBD1|TRBJ2-1|few|TRBV18
CASATGTGYNEQFF
TGTGCCAGCGCCACCGGGACAGGCTACAATGAGCAGTTCTTC
>NA|TRBJ1-1|NA|TRBV2
CASSGGSGFAEAFF
TGTGCCAGCAGTGGCGGTTCAGGGTTCGCGGAAGCTTTCTTT
>TRBD2|TRBJ2-5|NA|TRBV5-1
CASSLAPGGWETQYF
TGCGCCAGCAGCTTGGCCCCGGGGGGTTGGGAGACCCAGTACTTC
>NA|TRBJ2-7|NA|TRBV19
CASSIGPGTPSYEQYF
TGTGCCAGTAGTATAGGTCCCGGGACACCGAGCTACGAGCAGTACTTC
>TRBD2|TRBJ2-7|NA|TRBV9
CASNTGTSPNEQYF
TGTGCCAGCAACACCGGGACTAGCCCCAACGAGCAGTACTTC
>NA|TRBJ2-3|NA|TRBV5-8
CASGAGTDTQYF
TGTGCCAGCGGCGCGGGGACAGATACGCAGTATTTT
>NA|TRBJ2-5|NA|TRBV20-1
CGTGELETQYF
TGCGGGACGGGGGAATTGGAGACCCAGTACTTC
>NA|TRBJ2-7|NA|TRBV11-2
CASSALRRLYEQYF
TGTGCCAGCAGCGCACTGCGGAGGCTCTACGAGCAGTACTTC